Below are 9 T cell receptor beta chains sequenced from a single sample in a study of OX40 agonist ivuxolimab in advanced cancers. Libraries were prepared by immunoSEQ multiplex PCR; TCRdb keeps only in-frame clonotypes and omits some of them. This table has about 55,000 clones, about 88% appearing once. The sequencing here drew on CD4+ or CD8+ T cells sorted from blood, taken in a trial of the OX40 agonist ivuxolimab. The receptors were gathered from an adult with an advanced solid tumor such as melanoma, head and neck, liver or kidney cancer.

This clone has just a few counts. DNA for the CDR3: TGTGCCAGCACTCGAGAGCGGGGAAACACCGGGGAGCTGTTTTTT. Its protein product is CASTRERGNTGELFF. The V and J genes are TRBV6-6 and TRBJ2-2; 7 bases agree with TRBD2. In germline, CDR1 is MNHNY, CDR2 SVGAGI (reference sequence). This CDR3 is 15 amino acids long. Trimming took 7 bases from V and 2 from J; bases not matched to a gene: 7.

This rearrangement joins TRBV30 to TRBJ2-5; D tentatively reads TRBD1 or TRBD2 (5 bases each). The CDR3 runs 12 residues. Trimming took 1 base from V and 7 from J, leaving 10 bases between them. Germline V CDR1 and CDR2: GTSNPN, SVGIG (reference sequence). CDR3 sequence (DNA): TGTGCCTGGAGTGCGACGAGGGGGACCCAGTACTTC. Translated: CAWSATRGTQYF.

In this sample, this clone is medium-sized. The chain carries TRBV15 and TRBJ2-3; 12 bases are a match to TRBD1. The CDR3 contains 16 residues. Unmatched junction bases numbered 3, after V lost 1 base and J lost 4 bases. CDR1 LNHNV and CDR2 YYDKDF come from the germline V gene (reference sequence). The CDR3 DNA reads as TGTGCCACCAGCAGAGCGGGACAGGGGGCCGCAGATACGCAGTATTTT. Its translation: CATSRAGQGAADTQYF.

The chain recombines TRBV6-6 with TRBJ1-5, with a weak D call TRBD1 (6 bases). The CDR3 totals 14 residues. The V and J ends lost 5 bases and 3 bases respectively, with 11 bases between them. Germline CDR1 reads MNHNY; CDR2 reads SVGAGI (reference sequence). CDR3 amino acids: CASSAGQYNQPQHF. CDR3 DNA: TGTGCCAGCAGTGCGGGACAATACAATCAGCCCCAGCATTTT.

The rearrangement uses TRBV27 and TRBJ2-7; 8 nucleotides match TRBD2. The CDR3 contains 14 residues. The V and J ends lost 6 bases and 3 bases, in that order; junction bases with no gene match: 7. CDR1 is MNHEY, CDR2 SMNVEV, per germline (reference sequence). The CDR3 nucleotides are TGTGCCAGCAGGAGGACTAGCACTTACTACGAGCAGTACTTC. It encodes CASRRTSTYYEQYF.

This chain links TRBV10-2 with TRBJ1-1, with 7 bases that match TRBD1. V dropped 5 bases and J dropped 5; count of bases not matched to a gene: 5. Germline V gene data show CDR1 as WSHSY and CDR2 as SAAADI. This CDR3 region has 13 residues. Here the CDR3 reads CASSFTGDTEAFF. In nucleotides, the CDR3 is TGCGCCAGCAGTTTCACAGGGGATACTGAAGCTTTCTTT.

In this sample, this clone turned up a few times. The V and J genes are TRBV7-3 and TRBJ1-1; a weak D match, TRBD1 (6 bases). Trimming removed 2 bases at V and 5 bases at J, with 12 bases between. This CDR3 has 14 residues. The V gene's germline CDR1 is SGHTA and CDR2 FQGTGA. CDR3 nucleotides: TGTGCCAGCAGCTTATCAGGGGATGGGACTGAAGCTTTCTTT. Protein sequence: CASSLSGDGTEAFF.

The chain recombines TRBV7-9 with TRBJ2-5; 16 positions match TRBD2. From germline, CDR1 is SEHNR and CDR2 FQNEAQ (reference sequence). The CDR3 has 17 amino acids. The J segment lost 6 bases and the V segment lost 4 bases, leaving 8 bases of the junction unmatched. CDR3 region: CASSSGLAGGPDKTQYF. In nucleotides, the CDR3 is TGTGCCAGCAGCTCGGGACTAGCGGGAGGGCCGGACAAGACCCAGTACTTC.

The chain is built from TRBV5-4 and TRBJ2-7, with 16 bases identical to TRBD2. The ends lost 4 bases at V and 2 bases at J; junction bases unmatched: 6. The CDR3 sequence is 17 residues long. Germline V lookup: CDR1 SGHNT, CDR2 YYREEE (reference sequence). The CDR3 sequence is CASSLGTSGGAAYEQYF. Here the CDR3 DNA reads TGTGCCAGCAGCCTCGGGACTAGCGGGGGGGCCGCCTACGAGCAGTACTTC. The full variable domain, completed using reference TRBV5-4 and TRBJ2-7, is ETGVTQSPTHLIKTRGQQVTLRCSSQSGHNTVSWYQQALGQGPQFIFQYYREEENGRGNFPPRFSGLQFPNYSSELNVNALELDDSALYLCASSLGTSGGAAYEQYFGPGTRLTVT.